One sample yielded the 23 T cell receptor beta chains listed below, sequenced in a study of blood T cell repertoires in COVID-19. Clones were read by immunoSEQ multiplex PCR, and TCRdb kept only the in-frame ones, dropping some. The repertoire has about 240,000 clones, roughly 79% of them found once; the top ten carry roughly 8%. The sequenced material came from peripheral blood. The receptors come from a woman older than 75 with COVID-19, enrolled during active disease.

The genes are TRBV29-1 and TRBJ2-1, with TRBD2 matching 9 bases. V was clipped by 4 bases and J by 2 bases; unmatched bases: 6. The CDR3 sequence is 15 residues long. Germline V gene lookup returns CDR1 SQVTM and CDR2 ANQGSEA. The CDR3 is CSVGHLAGPYNEQFF. CDR3 DNA sequence: TGCAGCGTTGGGCATCTAGCGGGGCCCTACAATGAGCAGTTCTTC.

On this clone: Other DNA sequences from this sample encode an identical CDR3 as well. The chain combines TRBV18 with TRBJ1-6; 9 nucleotides match TRBD1. Germline V CDR1 and CDR2: KGHSH, LQKENI. The J segment lost 10 bases and the V segment lost 3 bases, leaving 7 bases of the junction unmatched. CDR3 length equals 15 residues. The CDR3 spells CASSPEGQGRSPLHF. CDR3 DNA sequence: TGTGCCAGCTCACCGGAGGGACAGGGACGATCACCCCTCCACTTT.

The chain is built from TRBV7-6 and TRBJ2-1; 9 nucleotides align to TRBD2. This CDR3 is 15 amino acids long. Unmatched junction bases numbered 8, after V lost 1 base and J lost 10 bases. Germline-derived CDR1 and CDR2 are SGHVS and FNYEAQ. The CDR3: CASSLGTSAVGEQFF. CDR3 sequence (DNA): TGTGCCAGCAGCTTAGGGACTAGCGCTGTAGGCGAGCAGTTCTTC.

The chain uses TRBV13 and TRBJ1-2; no definite D call. Trimming pared 2 bases from V and 4 bases from J, leaving 11 bases between. The germline V gene encodes CDR1 PRHDT and CDR2 FYEKMQ (reference sequence). CDR3 size: 14 residues. CDR3 DNA sequence: TGTGCCAGCAGCTTAAGAGGGTCTATCTATGGCTACACCTTC. It specifies CASSLRGSIYGYTF. The full variable domain, in which reference TRBV13 and TRBJ1-2 provide the parts outside the CDR3, is AAGVIQSPRHLIKEKRETATLKCYPIPRHDTVYWYQQGPGQDPQFLISFYEKMQSDKGSIPDRFSAQQFSDYHSELNMSSLELGDSALYFCASSLRGSIYGYTFGSGTRLTVV.

CDR3 region: CASRPSGLNTGELFF. CDR3 bases: TGTGCCAGTCGACCTAGCGGACTCAACACCGGGGAGCTGTTTTTT. The rearrangement links TRBV19 to TRBJ2-2, with TRBD2 matching 7 bases. V trimming: 8 bases; J trimming: 2 bases; junction bases outside the gene matches: 8. The CDR3 is made up of 15 amino acids. CDR1 LNHDA and CDR2 SQIVND come from the germline V gene (reference sequence).

The chain joins TRBV3-1 (or the pseudogene TRBV3-2) to TRBJ1-1, with D perhaps TRBD1 (5 bases). The CDR3 consists of 12 residues. Germline assignment: CDR1 LGHDT and CDR2 YNNKEL (reference sequence). V lost 4 bases, J lost 7 bases, and 10 bases lay in between. CDR3 sequence (DNA): TGTGCCAGCAGCCTCAAAGGGGTTGAAGCTTTCTTT. Translation gives CASSLKGVEAFF.

Here the CDR3 reads CANGIEGTYGYTF. The DNA for the CDR3 is TGTGCCAACGGGATCGAGGGCACCTATGGCTACACCTTC. The rearrangement links TRBV6-5 to TRBJ1-2; no firm D call. CDR3 length: 13 amino acids. V lost 10 bases to trimming and J lost 4 bases, with 16 bases between them. Germline V gene sequence: CDR1 MNHEY, CDR2 SVGAGI.

This chain links TRBV10-3 with TRBJ1-5; D perhaps matches TRBD1 (5 bases). Looked up from germline, CDR1 is ENHRY and CDR2 is SYGVKD. Trimming left V 6 bases short and J 3 bases short, with 15 bases between. This CDR3 is built from 15 residues. The CDR3 nucleotides read TGTGCCATCAGCAGGGAGGTCGACTTCAATCAGCCCCAGCATTTT. Its protein is CAISREVDFNQPQHF.

The chain carries TRBV30 and TRBJ1-5, with D possibly TRBD1 on 5 matching bases. Germline V gene lookup returns CDR1 GTSNPN and CDR2 SVGIG (reference sequence). The CDR3 is 14 amino acids. V was shortened by 1 base and J by 1 base, with 8 bases between the two germline ends. The CDR3 loop reads CAWSAGGSNQPQHF. In nucleotides, the CDR3 is TGTGCCTGGAGTGCGGGGGGGAGCAATCAGCCCCAGCATTTT.

The chain links TRBV19 to TRBJ2-5; 9 nucleotides match TRBD2. Germline CDR1 is LNHDA and CDR2 is SQIVND (reference sequence). The CDR3 runs to 14 residues. With 4 bases clipped from V and 4 bases from J, the junction kept 4 bases outside the gene matches. The DNA for the CDR3 is TGTGCCAGTAGTAGCGGGAGGGCCGGAGAGACCCAGTACTTC. Its translation: CASSSGRAGETQYF.

This clone is a singleton in its sample. Other nucleotide sequences in the sample specify the same CDR3. J is TRBJ2-7 and V is TRBV2; 10 nucleotides align to TRBD2. Germline CDR1 is SNHLY and CDR2 is FYNNEI. The CDR3 is 13 residues long. J gave up 2 bases and V 5 bases, and 0 bases lay outside the gene matches. The chain's CDR3 is CASSSGGAYEQYF. As DNA, the CDR3 is TGTGCCAGCAGTAGCGGGGGGGCCTACGAGCAGTACTTC.

The genes are TRBV15 and TRBJ1-1; TRBD1 matches 11 bases. The trim removed 0 bases at V and 3 bases at J, leaving 0 bases unmatched. Germline loops: CDR1 LNHNV, CDR2 YYDKDF (reference sequence). There are 15 residues in the CDR3. The DNA of the CDR3 is TGTGCCACCAGCAGAGAGGACAGGGGGCACACTGAAGCTTTCTTT. Translated, it gives CATSREDRGHTEAFF.

This rearrangement joins TRBV6-2 or TRBV6-3 to TRBJ2-1; 8 bases match TRBD1. The trim removed 5 bases at V and 7 bases at J, leaving 4 bases unmatched. Germline loops: CDR1 MNHEY, CDR2 SVGEGT. This CDR3 spans 13 amino acids. The CDR3 sequence is CASSGQGRNEQFF. As DNA, the CDR3 is TGTGCCAGCAGTGGACAGGGAAGGAATGAGCAGTTCTTC.

This chain uses TRBV7-9 with TRBJ1-6, with TRBD1 matching 7 bases. The length of the CDR3 is 15 residues. V was pared by 1 base and J by 7 bases, with 4 bases of the junction left unmatched. Per the germline V gene, CDR1 is SEHNR and CDR2 is FQNEAQ (reference sequence). The CDR3 reads CASSLGTGVNSPLHF. DNA of the CDR3: TGTGCCAGCAGCTTAGGCACAGGGGTAAATTCACCCCTCCACTTT.

The chain couples TRBV7-9 to TRBJ2-1; 9 bases line up with TRBD2. The CDR3 runs to 15 residues. Per germline, CDR1 SEHNR and CDR2 FQNEAQ (reference sequence). V gave up 5 bases and J gave up 0 bases; unmatched junction bases: 2. CDR3 DNA sequence: TGTGCCAGCAGCATTAGCGGGAGCTCCTACAATGAGCAGTTCTTC. Its protein product is CASSISGSSYNEQFF.

The chain combines TRBV18 with TRBJ2-2; the match to TRBD2 covers 7 bases. CDR3 length equals 16 residues. Germline CDR1 KGHSH, CDR2 LQKENI. The junction had 4 bases not matched to a gene; V was cut back by 3 bases and J by 0 bases. The CDR3: CASSPQTSSNTGELFF. The DNA for the CDR3 is TGTGCCAGCTCACCCCAGACTAGCTCGAACACCGGGGAGCTGTTTTTT.

This clone was recorded once. The chain employs TRBV6-6 and TRBJ2-1, with TRBD2 as a possible D gene (6 bases). The CDR3 extends over 16 amino acids. Between the trimmed V and J ends, which lost 4 bases and 7 bases, there was a span of 20 bases. CDR1 MNHNY and CDR2 SVGAGI come from the germline V gene (reference sequence). CDR3 DNA sequence: TGTGCCAGCAGTTCCTCGGGAGCCTCGGTGAAAAATGAGCAGTTCTTC. Its protein is CASSSSGASVKNEQFF.

The chain combines TRBV27 with TRBJ1-1, with 11 bases identical to TRBD1. Germline V gives CDR1 MNHEY, CDR2 SMNVEV (reference sequence). The junction had 10 bases not matched to a gene; V was cut back by 5 bases and J by 2 bases. This CDR3 comprises 17 residues. The CDR3 protein is CASSPRDRGTTNTEAFF. CDR3 in DNA: TGTGCCAGCAGTCCAAGGGACAGGGGGACTACCAACACTGAAGCTTTCTTT.

The chain uses TRBV29-1 and TRBJ1-1, with TRBD1 matching 7 bases. The CDR3 extends over 12 amino acids. The germline CDR1 and CDR2 sequences are SQVTM and ANQGSEA. The V and J ends lost 4 bases and 8 bases, in that order; junction bases with no gene match: 7. CDR3 coding DNA: TGCAGCGTTGGACAGGGTGGGGCGGAAGCTTTCTTT. Translation gives CSVGQGGAEAFF.

The chain has TRBV2 and TRBJ2-2, with 8 bases lining up with TRBD2. CDR1 and CDR2 (germline): SNHLY, FYNNEI. With 6 bases clipped from V and 2 bases from J, the junction kept 5 bases outside the gene matches. This CDR3 region has 15 residues. Here the CDR3 DNA reads TGTGCCAGCAGGCCCACTAGCGGTAACACCGGGGAGCTGTTTTTT. Protein: CASRPTSGNTGELFF.

CDR3 bases: TGTGCCAGCAGTTGGGGCAGCTACACTGAAGCTTTCTTT. This codes for CASSWGSYTEAFF. The chain is built from TRBV12-3 or TRBV12-4 and TRBJ1-1; perhaps TRBD1 as D (5 bases). Trimming cost V 4 bases and J 3 bases, with 9 bases left between them. This CDR3 is built from 13 residues.

V is TRBV5-4 and J is TRBJ1-2; weak D call: TRBD1 (6 bases). This CDR3 comprises 14 residues. V was trimmed by 4 bases and J by 5 bases, leaving 15 bases between them. The germline V gene has CDR1 SGHNT and CDR2 YYREEE (reference sequence). CDR3 loop: CASSPGGGYYGYTF. CDR3 bases: TGTGCCAGCAGCCCCGGGGGGGGCTATTATGGCTACACCTTC.

This chain links TRBV5-1 with TRBJ1-2, with TRBD1 matching over 8 bases. The CDR3 covers 13 residues. V was pared by 3 bases and J by 4 bases, with 2 bases of the junction left unmatched. Germline V lookup: CDR1 SGHRS, CDR2 YFSETQ. The CDR3 region has the DNA TGCGCCAGCAGCTGGGACAGGCTCTATGGCTACACCTTC. Translation gives CASSWDRLYGYTF.